This T cell receptor (beta chain) emerged from a study of cytomegalovirus exposure and HLA in healthy donors (dated by TCRdb to the late 2010s). Some background on the complete study: An earlier analysis of roughly 500 of the donors reported roughly 300 Gb of sequence data and around 110 million unique TCR beta sequences from 190 million or so T cells. The study aimed to test whether cataloging public T cell receptors could reveal signatures of past pathogen exposure. Genome-wide SNP genotypes for about 65% of the roughly 670 donors were used in a later genetic analysis, which treated that subset as a discovery cohort. HLA typing included class I and class II loci at four-digit resolution. A later analysis re-analyzed previously published TCR beta repertoires from 500 to 700 donors and added high-resolution HLA genotyping to study TCR occurrence patterns. An early release that covered roughly 600 HLA-typed donors contained around 300 gigabases of sequencing data and 85 million to 100 million unique TCR sequences. Rather than using new phenotypic data, the later analysis identified candidate immune exposures from TCR beta sequences and from how often those sequences occurred across donors. Besides the first cohort of under 700 subjects, a separate validation cohort made up of 120 different subjects was used. Donor age, sex, ethnicity and CMV serostatus were collected together with the repertoire data. The number of donors typed differed by locus, with roughly 629-640 for A, B, C, DRB1 and DQB1, 522 for DQA1, about 610 for DPA1, and 400 to 490 for DPB1. In an earlier analysis of 587 of the donors, high-throughput TCR beta sequencing was used to judge whether each TCR beta V gene segment behaved as functional or pseudogenic. To predict cytomegalovirus infection status, the study combined high-throughput TCR immunosequencing, statistical association of individual TCRs with disease status, and machine learning. Every repertoire in the discovery cohort had been generated on one and the same sequencing platform. Among the roughly 400 genotyped donors, approximately 76% belonged to the genetic ancestry cluster associated with self-reported Caucasian donors. A handful of DR-DQ haplotypes were treated as single units for association and clustering because of strong linkage in the cohort. The study profiled the T cell repertoires of more than 500 subjects by immunosequencing and related them to cytomegalovirus serostatus. Among roughly 370 genotyped donors of the cohort, an average of approximately 240,000 unique TCR beta nucleotide sequences were sequenced per donor, approximately 20% of them non-productive.

Study-wide findings and limitations: Correlated functional status among segregating V segments might reflect linkage disequilibrium, but an unknown experimental factor could not be ruled out. In a later genetic analysis, a missense DCLRE1C variant was associated with V-gene and J-gene trimming of TCR beta chains, and the association was replicated in an independent cohort. Because HLA typing was unavailable for some donors at each locus, only the typed subset was used in association tests. A further reported finding was that TCR beta sequences accurately predicted the HLA-A and HLA-B alleles for most subjects in the first cohort. Because the 87-base-pair reads could not distinguish some IMGT-functional V segments, including TRBV6-2 and TRBV6-3, those segments were excluded. Specific HLA alleles were associated with 18,000 or so TCR beta sequences at a false discovery rate of 0.05 in a later analysis. Across donors, most TCR sequences were observed very rarely, whereas some public TCRs were present in many individuals. The authors suggested that the approach could potentially be extended to other disease states and immunological phenotypes. In a later analysis, HLA-associated TCR beta chains were found to be more clonally expanded and to have lower generation probabilities than equally common non-associated chains. The sequencing pipeline was judged likely to have produced a cluster of highly shared sequence variants as a technical artifact. For the cohort, immune exposure information was limited to CMV serostatus. In an earlier analysis of 587 of the donors, most TCR beta V segments appeared in productive rearrangements about 87% or about 30% of the time, broadly matching IMGT annotations. Several of the top co-occurrence clusters appeared to be linked to parvovirus B19, influenza, CMV and Epstein-Barr virus, according to a later analysis. Assigning TCR associations to individual alleles was difficult when HLA alleles, especially DR and DQ, strongly co-occurred. This cohort had only TCR beta chains sequenced, and the lack of alpha or paired-chain data limited which features could be detected. Approximately 16 rarely observed V segments, including chromosome 9 orphons, were excluded from the earlier analysis of approximately 500 of the donors because counts were too low. A few of the identified cytomegalovirus-associated TCR beta chains were confirmed in vitro to be specific for cytomegalovirus antigens. In a later analysis, the rate of TCR association differed among HLA loci, with DRB1 alleles having the most associated TCRs and HLA-C alleles having the fewest. The presence/absence analyses assumed that sequencing depth was roughly uniform across donors, and that assumption may not be true. In a later genetic analysis, fewer N-insertions in productive TCRs were reported among donors in an Asian-associated ancestry cluster than the roughly 640-donor mean. According to a later analysis, most CMV-associated TCR beta chains appeared to be HLA-restricted, and the HLA associations seemed to be driven largely by CMV exposure. Cytomegalovirus status was reported to be diagnosed by the classifier with high specificity and sensitivity in both the original and validation cohorts. In the study, some 160 TCR beta chains were listed as associated with cytomegalovirus.

The germline V gene gives CDR1 as KGHSH and CDR2 as LQKENI. Taken from cysteine to phenylalanine, the CDR3 has 13 residues. Of all the DNA, just the CDR3 is kept, 39 bases in frame from base 1. V lost 2 bases and J lost 4 bases; the stretch between them is 8 bases long. Note on this clone: Which antigen it targets is not known.

The cohort comprised under 700 healthy bone marrow donors. At the time of sampling, every cohort member was nominally healthy, though immune exposures that went unrecorded were likely present. The donor was CMV seronegative and belonged to the group of under 400 seronegative cohort members. Each donor provided a peripheral blood sample, and peripheral blood mononuclear cells were used for TCR beta sequencing. The Qiagen DNeasy Blood Extraction Kit was used to extract genomic DNA from the blood cell samples. Libraries were made using the immunoSEQ multiplex PCR assay. For the multiplex PCR, a mixture combining 60 forward primers for TCR Vbeta segments and 13 reverse primers for TCR Jbeta segments was used. A multiplex PCR assay on genomic DNA amplified the CDR3 region of rearranged TCR beta genes. The Illumina HiSeq System was used to sequence the amplified TCR beta libraries as 87-base-pair reads. On the study's bioinformatics: A later analysis tallied tens of millions of unique TCR beta chains across the approximately 670 repertoires, and approximately 9.9 million of those chains were shared by two or more donors. Raw reads were error-corrected and collapsed into unique sequences with a nearest-neighbor algorithm that merged closely related sequences to remove PCR and sequencing errors. CDR3 sequences were aligned to IMGT reference sequences to assign V, D and J gene segments. For a sequence to be retained, at least a six-nucleotide match to both a V gene segment and a J gene segment was required. Rearrangements were classified as productive when the CDR3 lacked stop codons and remained in frame with V and J, and all other rearrangements were classified as non-productive. Following IMGT convention, CDR3 was defined as the stretch from the second conserved V-encoded cysteine to the conserved J-encoded phenylalanine. The earlier analysis of some 580 of the donors excluded any sequence lacking an unambiguous match to a single V gene segment. An earlier analysis of a few hundred of the donors classified V segments as functional when productive rearrangements were above 56.7% and as segregating when the standard deviation between donors was above 5%. To diagnose cytomegalovirus status from the catalog of TCR beta chain sequences, a statistical classification framework was built. In a later analysis, V and J genes were assigned by comparing TCR nucleotide sequences against IMGT/GENE-DB human TR gene sequences. In a later analysis, CDR3 sequences and most-parsimonious VDJ recombination scenarios were assigned using the TCRdist pipeline. In a later analysis, every TCR beta chain was defined by the combination of its CDR3 amino acid sequence and its V-gene family, and reads without a unique V-gene family were dropped. To address suspected cross-contamination and a sequencing artifact, a later analysis removed 592 highly shared, low-generation-probability nucleotide sequences. For each public chain, a later analysis derived a clonal expansion index from normalized ranks of inferred template counts within each repertoire. In a later analysis, generation probabilities were computed using a VDJ recombination model fitted to out-of-frame rearrangements, and the results were checked against IGoR. A later analysis scored TCR-TCR, TCR-HLA and TCR-CMV co-occurrence with hypergeometric tests, applying a repertoire-size bias correction to TCR pairs. To estimate false discovery rates, a later analysis permuted the HLA or CMV assignments 20 times. In a later analysis, co-occurring TCRs were grouped using DBSCAN, and TCRdist sequence similarity was added for clustering within HLA-allele-positive subsets. Co-occurrence clustering excluded repertoires with fewer than 30,000 or more than 120,000 public chains, plus five with anomalous nucleotide sharing. This immuneACCESS table, as held by TCRdb, lists in-frame sequences with V and J called but not all clones. Of the missing ones, under half trace to an unresolved V gene in checked studies; the others have no known cause. Clone size and V and J calls were adopted from that table, with D and trimming inferred from the DNA. The table for this sample records around 51,000 clones. The leading ten clones occupy about 2% of the sample.

The source of this sequence is a woman in her forties in good health and CMV-seronegative. Sequencing was carried out using PBMCs. The chain was built from TRBV18 and TRBJ2-5; the D gene is perhaps TRBD2, on 6 matching bases. The DNA sequence reads TGTGCCAGCTCACCAGGGGAGGCAGAGACCCAGTACTTC. Its product reads: CASSPGEAETQYF.